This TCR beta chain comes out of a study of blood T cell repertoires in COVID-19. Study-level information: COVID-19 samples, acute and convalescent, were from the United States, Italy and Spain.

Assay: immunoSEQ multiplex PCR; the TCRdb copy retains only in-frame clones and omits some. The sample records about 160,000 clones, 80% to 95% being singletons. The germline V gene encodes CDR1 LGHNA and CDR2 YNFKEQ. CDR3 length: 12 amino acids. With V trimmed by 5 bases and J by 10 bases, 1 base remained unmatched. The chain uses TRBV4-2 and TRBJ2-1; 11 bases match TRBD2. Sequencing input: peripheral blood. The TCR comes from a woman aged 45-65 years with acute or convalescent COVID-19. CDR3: CASSTSGREQFF. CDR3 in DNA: TGTGCCAGCAGCACTAGCGGGAGAGAGCAGTTCTTC.